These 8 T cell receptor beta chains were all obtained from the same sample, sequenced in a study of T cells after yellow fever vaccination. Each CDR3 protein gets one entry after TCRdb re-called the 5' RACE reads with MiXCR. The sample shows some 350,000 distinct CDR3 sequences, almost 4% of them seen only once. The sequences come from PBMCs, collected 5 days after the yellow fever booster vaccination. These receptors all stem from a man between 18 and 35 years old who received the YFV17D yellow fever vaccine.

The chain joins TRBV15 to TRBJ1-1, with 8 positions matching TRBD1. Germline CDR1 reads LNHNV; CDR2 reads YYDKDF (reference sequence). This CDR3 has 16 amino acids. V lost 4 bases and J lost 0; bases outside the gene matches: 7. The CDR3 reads CATSIDRGMMNTEAFF. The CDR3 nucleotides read TGTGCCACCAGCATCGACAGGGGTATGATGAACACTGAAGCTTTCTTT.

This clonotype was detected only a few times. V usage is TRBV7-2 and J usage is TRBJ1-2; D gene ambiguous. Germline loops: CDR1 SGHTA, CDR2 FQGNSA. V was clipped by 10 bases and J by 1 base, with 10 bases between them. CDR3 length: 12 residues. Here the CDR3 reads CATFNNNYGYTF. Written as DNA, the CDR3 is TGTGCCACCTTCAACAATAACTATGGCTACACCTTC. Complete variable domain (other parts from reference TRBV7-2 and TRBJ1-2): GAGVSQSPSNKVTEKGKDVELRCDPISGHTALYWYRQSLGQGLEFLIYFQGNSAPDKSGLPSDRFSAERTGGSVSTLTIQRTQQEDSAVYLCATFNNNYGYTFGSGTRLTVV.

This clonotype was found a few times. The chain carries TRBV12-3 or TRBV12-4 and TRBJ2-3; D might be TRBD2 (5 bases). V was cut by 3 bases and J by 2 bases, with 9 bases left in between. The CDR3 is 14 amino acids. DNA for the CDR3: TGTGCCAGCAGTTTCCAACTAGACACAGATACGCAGTATTTT. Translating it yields CASSFQLDTDTQYF.

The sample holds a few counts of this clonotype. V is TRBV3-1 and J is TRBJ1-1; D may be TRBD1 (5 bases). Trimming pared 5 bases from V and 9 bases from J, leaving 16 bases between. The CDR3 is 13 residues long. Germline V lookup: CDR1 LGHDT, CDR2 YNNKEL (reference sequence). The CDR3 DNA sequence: TGTGCCAGCAGCTCCCTGACACGGGGCCAAGCTTTCTTT. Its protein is CASSSLTRGQAFF.

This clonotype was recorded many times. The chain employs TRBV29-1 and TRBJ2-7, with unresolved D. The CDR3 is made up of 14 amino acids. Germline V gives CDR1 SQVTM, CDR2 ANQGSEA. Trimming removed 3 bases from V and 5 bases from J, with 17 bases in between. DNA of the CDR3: TGCAGCGTTGATGTAGGAGCCGGACCTGACGAGCAGTACTTC. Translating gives CSVDVGAGPDEQYF.

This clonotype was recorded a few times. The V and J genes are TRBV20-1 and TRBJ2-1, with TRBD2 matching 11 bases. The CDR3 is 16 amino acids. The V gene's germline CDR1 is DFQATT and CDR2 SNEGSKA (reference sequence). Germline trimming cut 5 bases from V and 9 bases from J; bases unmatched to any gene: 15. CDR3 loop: CSAHLLSGGAFGEQFF. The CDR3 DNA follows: TGCAGTGCTCACTTACTTAGCGGGGGGGCCTTTGGTGAGCAGTTCTTC.

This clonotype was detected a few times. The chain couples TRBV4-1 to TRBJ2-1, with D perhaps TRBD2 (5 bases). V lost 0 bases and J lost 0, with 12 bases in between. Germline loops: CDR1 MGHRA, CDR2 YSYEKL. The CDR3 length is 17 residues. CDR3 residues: CASSQDSGYPSYNEQFF. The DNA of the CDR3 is TGCGCCAGCAGCCAAGATTCGGGGTACCCCTCCTACAATGAGCAGTTCTTC.

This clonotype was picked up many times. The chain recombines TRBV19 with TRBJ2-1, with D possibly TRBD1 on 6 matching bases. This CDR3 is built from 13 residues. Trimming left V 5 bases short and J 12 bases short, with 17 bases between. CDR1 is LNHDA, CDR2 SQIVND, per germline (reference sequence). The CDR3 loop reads CASSVGTLLTQFF. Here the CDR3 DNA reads TGTGCCAGTAGTGTCGGGACACTACTTACGCAGTTCTTC.